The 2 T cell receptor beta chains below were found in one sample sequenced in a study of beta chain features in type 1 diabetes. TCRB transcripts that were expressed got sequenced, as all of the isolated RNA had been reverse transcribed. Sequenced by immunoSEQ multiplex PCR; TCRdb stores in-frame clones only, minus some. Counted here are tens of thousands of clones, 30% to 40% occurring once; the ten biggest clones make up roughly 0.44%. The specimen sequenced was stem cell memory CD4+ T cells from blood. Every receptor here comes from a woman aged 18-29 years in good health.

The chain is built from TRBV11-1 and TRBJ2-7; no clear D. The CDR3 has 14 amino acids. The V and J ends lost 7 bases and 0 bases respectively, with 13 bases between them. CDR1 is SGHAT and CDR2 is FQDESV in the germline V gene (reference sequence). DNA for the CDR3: TGTGCCAGCAAGCCAGGCTACAGCTCCTACGAGCAGTACTTC. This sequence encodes CASKPGYSSYEQYF.

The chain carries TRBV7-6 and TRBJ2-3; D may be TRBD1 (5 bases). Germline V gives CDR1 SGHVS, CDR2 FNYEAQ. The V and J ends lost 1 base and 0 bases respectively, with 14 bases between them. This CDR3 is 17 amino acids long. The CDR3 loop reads CASSLGGGATSTDTQYF. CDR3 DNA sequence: TGTGCCAGCAGCTTAGGGGGCGGAGCGACAAGCACAGATACGCAGTATTTT.